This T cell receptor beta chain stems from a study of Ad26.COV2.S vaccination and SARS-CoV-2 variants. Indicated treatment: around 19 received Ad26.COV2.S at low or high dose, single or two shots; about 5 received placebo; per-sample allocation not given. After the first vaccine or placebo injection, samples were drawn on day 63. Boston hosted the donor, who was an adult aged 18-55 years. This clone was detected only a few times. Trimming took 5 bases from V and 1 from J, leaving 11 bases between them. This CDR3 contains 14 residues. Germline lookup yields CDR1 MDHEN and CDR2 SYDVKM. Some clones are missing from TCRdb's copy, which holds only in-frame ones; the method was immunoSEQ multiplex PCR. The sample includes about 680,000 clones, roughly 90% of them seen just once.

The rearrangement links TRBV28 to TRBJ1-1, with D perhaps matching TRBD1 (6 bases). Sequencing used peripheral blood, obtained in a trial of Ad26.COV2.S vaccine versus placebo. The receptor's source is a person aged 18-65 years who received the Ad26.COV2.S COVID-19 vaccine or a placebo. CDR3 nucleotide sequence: TGTGCCAGCAGTCTCGAGACAGGGAACACTGAAGCTTTCTTT. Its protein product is CASSLETGNTEAFF. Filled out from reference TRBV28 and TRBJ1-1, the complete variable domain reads DVKVTQSSRYLVKRTGEKVFLECVQDMDHENMFWYRQDPGLGLRLIYFSYDVKMKEKGDIPEGYSVSREKKERFSLILESASTNQTSMYLCASSLETGNTEAFFGQGTRLTVV.